The clone carrying this TCR beta chain was seen just once. The data are from a study of blood T cell repertoires in COVID-19. Repertoires were generated with immunoSEQ multiplex PCR, while TCRdb's copy carries only in-frame clones and drops some. The data contain about 190,000 clones, roughly nine tenths of them seen just once; the ten biggest clones take up 6.5% to 8.5%. The ends were cut back, 7 bases at V and 10 bases at J, with 16 bases in the middle. Germline values: CDR1 LNHDA, CDR2 SQIVND (reference sequence). This CDR3 spans 13 amino acids. This clonotype was sampled from a man aged 35-49 years with acute or convalescent COVID-19. Material: peripheral blood. The V gene is TRBV19, the J gene TRBJ1-4; D uncertain. As DNA, the CDR3 is TGTGCCAGTACCTATTCTCGTGAGGGAAAACTGTTTTTT. Residues: CASTYSREGKLFF.